The clone carrying this T cell receptor beta chain was detected ten times or more. No antigen is known for it. Single viable CD3+CD4+CD8-CD45RO+ cells were sorted as the memory CD4+ T cells. TCRdb's copy holds only in-frame clones and misses some; the assay was immunoSEQ multiplex PCR. The sample holds tens of thousands of clones, approximately 78% seen once. This record comes from a study of memory CD4+ T cells and cytomegalovirus serostatus. Study background: Donors were healthy Belgian adults, 9 or 10 CMV seropositive and 20 to 25 seronegative.

Overall study results and limits: Repertoires predicted CMV serostatus with median bootstrapped AUC of about 0.95.

The receptor was derived from an adult in good health and CMV-seronegative. The material sequenced was memory CD4+ T cells from blood.

This chain's CDR3 is CASSPLGLAHPTQETQYF. The CDR3 region has the DNA TGTGCCAGTAGTCCTCTGGGACTAGCTCACCCAACCCAAGAGACCCAGTACTTC. The chain has TRBV19 and TRBJ2-5, with 9 positions matching TRBD2. Germline trimming cut 5 bases from V and 1 base from J; bases unmatched to any gene: 14. Germline loops: CDR1 LNHDA, CDR2 SQIVND (reference sequence). This CDR3 comprises 18 residues.